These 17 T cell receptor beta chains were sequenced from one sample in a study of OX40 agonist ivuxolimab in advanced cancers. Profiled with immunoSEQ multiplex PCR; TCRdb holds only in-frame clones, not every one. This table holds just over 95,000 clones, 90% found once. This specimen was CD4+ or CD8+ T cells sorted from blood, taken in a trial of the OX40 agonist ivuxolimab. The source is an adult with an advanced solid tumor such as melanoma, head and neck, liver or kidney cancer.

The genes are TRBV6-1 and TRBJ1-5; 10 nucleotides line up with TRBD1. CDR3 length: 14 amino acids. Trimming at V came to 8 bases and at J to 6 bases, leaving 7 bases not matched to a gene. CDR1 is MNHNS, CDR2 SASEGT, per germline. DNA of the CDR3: TGTGCCAGCTTTGAGACAGGGGGCAGTCAGCCCCAGCATTTT. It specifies CASFETGGSQPQHF.

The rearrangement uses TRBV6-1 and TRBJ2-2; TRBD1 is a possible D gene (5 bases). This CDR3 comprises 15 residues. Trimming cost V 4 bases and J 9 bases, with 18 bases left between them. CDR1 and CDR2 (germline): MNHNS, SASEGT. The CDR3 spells CASSVELDSRRELFF. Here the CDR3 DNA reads TGTGCCAGCAGTGTAGAGCTTGACAGCCGGCGGGAGCTGTTTTTT.

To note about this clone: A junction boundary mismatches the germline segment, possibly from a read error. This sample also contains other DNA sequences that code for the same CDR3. The CDR3 region has the DNA TGCGCCAGCAGCTCCTTAACAGTGAACACTGAAGCCTTCTTT. It encodes CASSSLTVNTEAFF. V is TRBV5-1 and J is TRBJ1-1; D is uncertain. The germline V gene encodes CDR1 SGHRS and CDR2 YFSETQ. The CDR3 is 14 amino acids.

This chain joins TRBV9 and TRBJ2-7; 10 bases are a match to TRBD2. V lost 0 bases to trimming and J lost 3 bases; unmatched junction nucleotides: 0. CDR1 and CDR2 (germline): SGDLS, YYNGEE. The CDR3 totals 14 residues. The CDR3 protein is CASSVGLAGYEQYF. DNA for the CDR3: TGTGCCAGCAGCGTAGGACTAGCGGGCTACGAGCAGTACTTC.

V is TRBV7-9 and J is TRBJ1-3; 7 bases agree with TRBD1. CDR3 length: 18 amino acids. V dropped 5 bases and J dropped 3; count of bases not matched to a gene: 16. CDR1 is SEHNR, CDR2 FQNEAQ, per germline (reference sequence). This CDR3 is CASSNPVDIGGLGNTIYF. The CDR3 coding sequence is TGTGCCAGCAGCAACCCCGTCGATATAGGGGGCCTTGGAAACACCATATATTTT.

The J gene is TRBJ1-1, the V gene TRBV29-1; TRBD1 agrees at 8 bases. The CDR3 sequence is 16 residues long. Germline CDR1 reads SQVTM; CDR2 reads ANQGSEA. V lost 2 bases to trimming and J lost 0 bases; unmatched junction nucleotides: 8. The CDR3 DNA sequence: TGCAGCGTTGAAAAACTCCAGGGGGCCTTGAACACTGAAGCTTTCTTT. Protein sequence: CSVEKLQGALNTEAFF.

In DNA form, the CDR3 reads TGTGCCAGCAGCTCAGAGGGGGGCACAGATACGCAGTATTTT. As protein: CASSSEGGTDTQYF. V is TRBV6-1 and J is TRBJ2-3, with a tentative D call TRBD1 (6 bases). This CDR3 has 14 amino acids. The V end was cut by 6 bases, the J end by 1 base, with 11 bases between. Germline CDR1 reads MNHNS; CDR2 reads SASEGT.

The CDR3 DNA is TGCGCCAGCAGCTTGGCCGGGACTAGCGGGGCTTATACGCAGTATTTT. Translation gives CASSLAGTSGAYTQYF. The rearrangement uses TRBV5-1 and TRBJ2-3; 13 bases line up with TRBD2. This CDR3 spans 16 amino acids. J gave up 7 bases and V 0 bases, and 5 bases lay outside the gene matches. Germline V CDR1 and CDR2: SGHRS, YFSETQ.

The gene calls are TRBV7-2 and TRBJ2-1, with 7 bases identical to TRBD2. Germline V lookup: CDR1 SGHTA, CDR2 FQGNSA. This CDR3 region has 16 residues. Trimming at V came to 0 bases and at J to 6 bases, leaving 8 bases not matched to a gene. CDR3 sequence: CASSLAWGGSGNEQFF. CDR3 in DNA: TGTGCCAGCAGCTTAGCCTGGGGCGGGAGTGGCAATGAGCAGTTCTTC. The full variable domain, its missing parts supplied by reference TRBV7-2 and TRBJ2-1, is GAGVSQSPSNKVTEKGKDVELRCDPISGHTALYWYRQSLGQGLEFLIYFQGNSAPDKSGLPSDRFSAERTGGSVSTLTIQRTQQEDSAVYLCASSLAWGGSGNEQFFGPGTRLTVL.

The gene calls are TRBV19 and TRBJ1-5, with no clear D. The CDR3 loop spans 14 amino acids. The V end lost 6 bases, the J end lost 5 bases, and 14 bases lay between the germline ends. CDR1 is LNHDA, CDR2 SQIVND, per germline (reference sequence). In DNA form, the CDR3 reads TGTGCCAGTAGAAACGACGGCCCCTATCAGCCCCAGCATTTT. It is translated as CASRNDGPYQPQHF.

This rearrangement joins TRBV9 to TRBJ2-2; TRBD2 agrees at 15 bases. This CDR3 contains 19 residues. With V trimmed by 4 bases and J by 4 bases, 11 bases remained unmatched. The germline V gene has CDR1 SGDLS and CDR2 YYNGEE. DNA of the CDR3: TGTGCCAGCAGCCCGAGGACTAGCGGGAGGGCCACGGGCACCGGGGAGCTGTTTTTT. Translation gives CASSPRTSGRATGTGELFF. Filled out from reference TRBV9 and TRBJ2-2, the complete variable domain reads DSGVTQTPKHLITATGQRVTLRCSPRSGDLSVYWYQQSLDQGLQFLIQYYNGEERAKGNILERFSAQQFPDLHSELNLSSLELGDSALYFCASSPRTSGRATGTGELFFGEGSRLTVL.

CDR3 sequence reads: CASSLGQLYGYTF. The CDR3 DNA sequence: TGCGCCAGCAGCTTGGGACAGCTCTATGGCTACACCTTC. The chain couples TRBV5-1 to TRBJ1-2; tentative D call: TRBD1 (5 bases). Germline assignment: CDR1 SGHRS and CDR2 YFSETQ. V was trimmed by 0 bases and J by 4 bases, leaving 7 bases between them. This CDR3 contains 13 residues.

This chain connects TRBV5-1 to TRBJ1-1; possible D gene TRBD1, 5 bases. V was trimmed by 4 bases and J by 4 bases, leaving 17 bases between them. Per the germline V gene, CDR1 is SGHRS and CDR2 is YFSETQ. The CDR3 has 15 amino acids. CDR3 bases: TGCGCCAGCAGCGACATTGGACACGGCGGCACTGAAGCTTTCTTT. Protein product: CASSDIGHGGTEAFF.

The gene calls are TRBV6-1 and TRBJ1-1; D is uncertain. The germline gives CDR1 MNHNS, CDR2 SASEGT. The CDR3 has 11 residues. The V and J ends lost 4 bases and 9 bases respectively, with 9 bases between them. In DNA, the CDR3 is TGTGCCAGCAGTGGGTTTGGGCAAGCTTTCTTT. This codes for CASSGFGQAFF.

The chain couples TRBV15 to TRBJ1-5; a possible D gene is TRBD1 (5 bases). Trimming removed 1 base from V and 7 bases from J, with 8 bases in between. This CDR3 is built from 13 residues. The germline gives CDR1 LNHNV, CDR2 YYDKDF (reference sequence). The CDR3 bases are TGTGCCACCAGCAGAGGGGGCGAGCAGCCCCAGCATTTT. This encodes CATSRGGEQPQHF.

The DNA for the CDR3 is TGCGCCAGCAGCTTGGCTTTTCAGTCTGAGCAGTTCTTC. This sequence encodes CASSLAFQSEQFF. The gene calls are TRBV5-1 and TRBJ2-1; no firm D call. The CDR3 spans 13 residues. The V gene's germline CDR1 is SGHRS and CDR2 YFSETQ. V was shortened by 0 bases and J by 9 bases, with 10 bases between the two germline ends.

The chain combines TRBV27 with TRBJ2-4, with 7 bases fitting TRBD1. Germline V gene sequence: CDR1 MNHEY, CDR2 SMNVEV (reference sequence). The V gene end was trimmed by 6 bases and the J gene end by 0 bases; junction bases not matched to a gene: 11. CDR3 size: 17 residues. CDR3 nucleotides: TGTGCCAGCAGCCAATGGGGACAGTCAGGAGCCAAAAACATTCAGTACTTC. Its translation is CASSQWGQSGAKNIQYF.